One sample yielded the 7 T cell receptor beta chains listed below, sequenced in a study of blood T cells in healthy people across ages. Combining a sample-barcoded 5' primer with a J-beta primer mix, a second PCR ran for roughly 7 to 12 cycles. TCRdb recomputed calls from the 5' RACE reads with MiXCR, one row per CDR3 protein. The sample shows over 750,000 distinct CDR3 sequences, about 25% of them seen only once. This sample was also put to use in a study of T cells of mothers and their children.

Sequencing input: blood. All receptors derive from a boy between 10 and 17 years old in good health.

This clonotype appeared once. The genes are TRBV4-1 and TRBJ2-1; D might be TRBD1 (6 bases). V dropped 1 base and J dropped 8 bases, with 15 bases sitting between them. The CDR3 totals 15 residues. Germline V gene lookup returns CDR1 MGHRA and CDR2 YSYEKL. CDR3 DNA: TGCGCCAGCAGCCAAGGAGGTGGGGCAGGGGATGAGCAGTTCTTC. Amino acids: CASSQGGGAGDEQFF.

The chain has TRBV7-2 and TRBJ2-2; 12 nucleotides match TRBD1. Germline CDR1 SGHTA, CDR2 FQGNSA. With 4 bases clipped from V and 7 bases from J, the junction kept 10 bases outside the gene matches. The CDR3 has 17 amino acids. CDR3 in amino acids: CASSSPGQGAWIGELFF. The DNA for the CDR3 is TGTGCCAGCAGCTCCCCGGGACAGGGGGCTTGGATCGGGGAGCTGTTTTTT.

This clonotype was observed a handful of times. V is TRBV7-2 and J is TRBJ1-3; maybe TRBD1 (6 bases). V was pared by 1 base and J by 4 bases, with 11 bases between. Germline values: CDR1 SGHTA, CDR2 FQGNSA. CDR3 length: 15 residues. CDR3 loop: CASSLESGEGNTIYF. CDR3 sequence (DNA): TGTGCCAGCAGCTTAGAATCAGGGGAGGGAAACACCATATATTTT.

This clonotype has just a few counts. A junction end diverges from the germline sequence, so it may reflect a read error. This sequence joins TRBV11-3 and TRBJ2-5; D is undetermined. In germline, CDR1 is SGHNT, CDR2 YENEEA. The CDR3 has 13 residues. The CDR3 sequence: CASSRETYNEQSF. The CDR3, as DNA: TGTGCCAGCAGCCGCGAAACCTACAATGAGCAGTCCTTC. Variable domain in full (rest from reference TRBV11-3 and TRBJ2-5): EAGVVQSPRYKIIEKKQPVAFWCNPISGHNTLYWYLQNLGQGPELLIRYENEEAVDDSQLPKDRFSAERLKGVDSTLKIQPAELGDSAVYLCASSRETYNEQSFGPGTRLLVL.

The rearrangement uses TRBV9 and TRBJ2-2; TRBD2 matches 11 bases. This CDR3 region has 16 residues. V lost 4 bases and J lost 4; bases outside the gene matches: 6. The germline V gene encodes CDR1 SGDLS and CDR2 YYNGEE. The CDR3 is CASSPGTSGATGELFF. The CDR3 DNA sequence: TGTGCCAGCAGCCCAGGGACTAGCGGCGCCACCGGGGAGCTGTTTTTT.

The J gene is TRBJ2-1, the V gene TRBV28, with a possible D match to TRBD1 (5 bases). The CDR3 sequence is 13 residues long. The V end lost 10 bases, the J end lost 3 bases, and 13 bases lay between the germline ends. CDR1 MDHEN and CDR2 SYDVKM come from the germline V gene. The CDR3 region is CAIRFDSYNEQFF. The CDR3 coding sequence is TGTGCCATCCGATTCGACAGCTACAATGAGCAGTTCTTC.

The chain has TRBV20-1 and TRBJ2-3; no clear D. CDR3 length equals 14 residues. Germline CDR1 DFQATT, CDR2 SNEGSKA (reference sequence). Trimming took off 0 bases at V and 0 bases at J, with 7 bases between the two ends. CDR3 DNA sequence: TGCAGTGCTAGAGAGGGGTTTAGCACAGATACGCAGTATTTT. Protein product: CSAREGFSTDTQYF.